Sequencing of this T cell receptor beta chain was carried out in a study of T cell responses to AZD1222 COVID-19 vaccine. For this clone: The antigen is not known.

The study, taken as a whole, reports: The repertoires were collected only after the peak T cell response.

Some clones are missing from TCRdb's copy, which holds only in-frame ones; the method was immunoSEQ multiplex PCR. This table has 95,000 to 150,000 clones, roughly 85% appearing once. CDR1 and CDR2 from the germline V gene are SGHRS and YFSETQ. The V gene lost 7 bases and the J gene lost 0 bases, with 14 bases spanning the gap. This CDR3 spans 16 amino acids. The receptor was isolated from an adult who received the AZD1222 COVID-19 vaccine. This rearrangement joins TRBV5-1 to TRBJ2-6; tentative D call: TRBD2 (6 bases). This material consisted of peripheral blood, taken 28 days after the second AZD1222 dose. CDR3 in DNA: TGCGCCAGCCTTCCTAGCGTGCACTCTGGGGCCAACGTCCTGACTTTC. Translation gives CASLPSVHSGANVLTF.